This passage covers 29 T cell receptor beta chains from one sample sequenced in a study of blood T cell repertoires in COVID-19. TCRdb keeps only in-frame clones here, not all; method: immunoSEQ multiplex PCR. The sample includes more than 100,000 clones, about 92% of them seen just once. Sample: peripheral blood. These receptors came from a woman of 80 years or more in a cohort sampled during active COVID-19.

This clone was seen a single time. V and J are TRBV5-1 and TRBJ2-7; 7 bases match TRBD1. The J segment lost 0 bases and the V segment lost 0 bases, leaving 9 bases of the junction unmatched. There are 17 residues in the CDR3. Germline values: CDR1 SGHRS, CDR2 YFSETQ. The CDR3 region is CASSLDRDSRTSYEQYF. As DNA, the CDR3 is TGCGCCAGCAGCTTGGACAGGGACAGTAGGACCTCCTACGAGCAGTACTTC.

This rearrangement joins TRBV28 to TRBJ2-7, with TRBD2 matching 9 bases. V was clipped by 4 bases and J by 2 bases; unmatched bases: 3. The CDR3 length is 14 residues. The germline CDR1 and CDR2 sequences are MDHEN and SYDVKM. The CDR3 sequence is CASSSTSGPYEQYF. In nucleotides, the CDR3 is TGTGCCAGCAGTTCGACTAGCGGACCCTACGAGCAGTACTTC.

This clone was seen only once. V and J are TRBV10-3 and TRBJ1-2; no clear D. The V end lost 7 bases, the J end lost 3 bases, and 27 bases lay between the germline ends. CDR3 length: 18 residues. The germline gives CDR1 ENHRY, CDR2 SYGVKD. The CDR3 DNA is TGTGCCATCACCGACCCTGGGCAGACCTCCCCGTCAGACTATGGCTACACCTTC. Its protein product is CAITDPGQTSPSDYGYTF.

This chain connects TRBV18 to TRBJ2-7; tentatively, D is TRBD1 (6 bases). In germline, CDR1 is KGHSH, CDR2 LQKENI. V lost 1 base, J lost 0 bases, and 10 bases lay in between. This CDR3 contains 15 residues. In nucleotides, the CDR3 is TGTGCCAGCTCACCACTGGACAGAAGCTCCTACGAGCAGTACTTC. Protein: CASSPLDRSSYEQYF.

This clone was counted between two and nine times. This chain connects TRBV4-1 to TRBJ2-7; perhaps TRBD2 as D (5 bases). Germline assignment: CDR1 MGHRA and CDR2 YSYEKL. The CDR3 contains 14 residues. Trimming took 7 bases from V and 0 from J, leaving 13 bases between them. The chain's CDR3 is CASTHPGSSYEQYF. The CDR3 DNA reads as TGCGCCAGCACCCACCCGGGGAGCTCCTACGAGCAGTACTTC.

The CDR3 region is CASSLRRGTSGATDTQYF. The CDR3 coding sequence is TGTGCCAGCAGTCTAAGAAGGGGGACTAGCGGAGCCACAGATACGCAGTATTTT. V usage is TRBV27 and J usage is TRBJ2-3; 11 bases agree with TRBD2. Trimming at V came to 5 bases and at J to 2 bases, leaving 12 bases not matched to a gene. Germline V lookup: CDR1 MNHEY, CDR2 SMNVEV (reference sequence). CDR3 length equals 18 residues.

The chain uses TRBV5-1 and TRBJ2-5, with a weak D call TRBD2 (6 bases). The CDR3 sequence is 14 residues long. The V gene's germline CDR1 is SGHRS and CDR2 YFSETQ. Trimming removed 0 bases at V and 7 bases at J, with 13 bases between. The CDR3: CASSLGGEKLTQYF. The CDR3 nucleotides are TGCGCCAGCAGCTTGGGCGGGGAAAAGTTGACCCAGTACTTC. Full variable domain (remainder filled in from reference TRBV5-1 and TRBJ2-5): KAGVTQTPRYLIKTRGQQVTLSCSPISGHRSVSWYQQTPGQGLQFLFEYFSETQRNKGNFPGRFSGRQFSNSRSEMNVSTLELGDSALYLCASSLGGEKLTQYFGPGTRLLVL.

This chain joins TRBV19 and TRBJ1-2, with D perhaps matching TRBD1 (6 bases). The CDR3 runs 15 residues. V shed 7 bases and J shed 0 bases, with 15 bases lying between them. Germline values: CDR1 LNHDA, CDR2 SQIVND (reference sequence). The CDR3 DNA reads TGTGCCAGTACCCTAAACAGGGCAGCTAACTATGGCTACACCTTC. It yields the protein CASTLNRAANYGYTF.

V gene TRBV6-6 combines with J gene TRBJ2-7, with 7 bases that match TRBD1. Trimming removed 5 bases from V and 0 bases from J; junction bases left unmatched: 4. This CDR3 comprises 14 residues. Germline V CDR1 and CDR2: MNHNY, SVGAGI (reference sequence). The CDR3 protein is CASSPRDSSYEQYF. CDR3 DNA sequence: TGTGCCAGCAGTCCCCGGGACAGCTCCTACGAGCAGTACTTC.

The chain combines TRBV5-1 with TRBJ2-2; 13 nucleotides line up with TRBD2. With 5 bases clipped from V and 2 bases from J, the junction kept 6 bases outside the gene matches. In germline, CDR1 is SGHRS, CDR2 YFSETQ. The CDR3 loop spans 17 amino acids. The CDR3 nucleotides are TGCGCCAGCAGTGGACTAGCGGGGGCCGGAAACACCGGGGAGCTGTTTTTT. It specifies CASSGLAGAGNTGELFF.

With regard to this clone: The junction and the germline gene differ at one end; a read error may be behind it. This chain connects TRBV5-4 to TRBJ2-3; possible D gene TRBD2, 5 bases. CDR3 length equals 16 residues. Germline values: CDR1 SGHNT, CDR2 YYREEE (reference sequence). CDR3 nucleotides: TGTGCCAGCAGCTTGGACCTGCAGGCCCCCGGGGATAAGCAGTATTTT. This codes for CASSLDLQAPGDKQYF.

The chain uses TRBV6-5 and TRBJ1-2; D possibly corresponds to TRBD1 (5 bases). CDR1 MNHEY and CDR2 SVGAGI come from the germline V gene. Trimming pared 6 bases from V and 2 bases from J, leaving 7 bases between. The CDR3 loop spans 12 amino acids. CDR3 protein: CASSRQNYGYTF. DNA of the CDR3: TGTGCCAGCAGCAGACAGAACTATGGCTACACCTTC.

The chain links TRBV10-2 to TRBJ1-4, with D perhaps TRBD1 (5 bases). CDR3 length equals 11 residues. Trimming left V 6 bases short and J 17 bases short, with 16 bases between. The germline CDR1 and CDR2 sequences are WSHSY and SAAADI. DNA for the CDR3: TGCGCCAGCAGCCAAGGGGTGGGATTATTTTTT. It is translated as CASSQGVGLFF.

The chain has TRBV7-2 and TRBJ2-7, with 12 nucleotides matching TRBD2. V shed 1 base and J 9 bases; nucleotides not matched to a gene: 13. Per germline, CDR1 SGHTA and CDR2 FQGNSA. The CDR3 length is 17 residues. CDR3 sequence (DNA): TGTGCCAGCAGCTTAGAAGGCCGACTAGCGGGAGACAGTGCGCAGTACTTC. Translating it yields CASSLEGRLAGDSAQYF.

The gene calls are TRBV7-8 and TRBJ2-5; 7 bases are a match to TRBD1. Trimming took 10 bases from V and 2 from J; bases not matched to a gene: 10. The CDR3 sequence is 14 residues long. Germline V gene sequence: CDR1 SGHVS, CDR2 FQNEAQ. The CDR3 sequence is CATNYDRVQETQYF. The CDR3 bases are TGTGCCACCAATTATGACAGGGTTCAAGAGACCCAGTACTTC.

The J gene is TRBJ2-3, the V gene TRBV18; the D gene is possibly TRBD2 (6 bases). CDR1 and CDR2 from the germline V gene are KGHSH and LQKENI. The CDR3 is 18 residues long. V dropped 3 bases and J dropped 0 bases, with 19 bases sitting between them. CDR3: CASSPLSYGGASTDTQYF. CDR3 sequence (DNA): TGTGCCAGCTCACCCCTCTCTTACGGAGGGGCTAGCACAGATACGCAGTATTTT.

This sequence joins TRBV7-8 and TRBJ1-5; D possibly corresponds to TRBD1 (5 bases). Between the trimmed V and J ends, which lost 1 base and 6 bases, there was a span of 19 bases. The CDR3 consists of 17 residues. CDR1 SGHVS and CDR2 FQNEAQ come from the germline V gene. The CDR3 DNA follows: TGTGCCAGCAGCTTAGTCTCGGGTGGGGGGGGACGTCAGCCCCAGCATTTT. Translating it yields CASSLVSGGGGRQPQHF.

The J gene is TRBJ2-1, the V gene TRBV5-1; tentatively, D is TRBD1 (6 bases). From germline, CDR1 is SGHRS and CDR2 YFSETQ. This CDR3 is built from 13 residues. Between the trimmed V and J ends, which lost 1 base and 7 bases, there was a span of 9 bases. The CDR3 region is CASSLQGTNEQFF. In nucleotides, the CDR3 is TGCGCCAGCAGCTTGCAAGGGACAAATGAGCAGTTCTTC.

This clone occurred once. The V gene is TRBV7-9, the J gene TRBJ1-1; no clear D gene. V lost 5 bases and J lost 0, with 16 bases in between. The CDR3 has 16 amino acids. Germline CDR1 is SEHNR and CDR2 is FQNEAQ (reference sequence). The CDR3 DNA is TGTGCCAGCAGCCCGCCACCACACCTCATGAACACTGAAGCTTTCTTT. Translated: CASSPPPHLMNTEAFF.

The J gene is TRBJ2-7, the V gene TRBV24-1; D is unresolved. This CDR3 comprises 14 residues. Germline assignment: CDR1 KGHDR and CDR2 SFDVKD. V was trimmed by 4 bases and J by 1 base, leaving 10 bases between them. CDR3 protein: CATSDPSRSYEQYF. The CDR3 nucleotides are TGTGCCACCAGTGACCCGTCGCGGTCCTACGAGCAGTACTTC.

The rearrangement joins TRBV30 to TRBJ2-2, with D maybe TRBD1 (5 bases). The CDR3 extends over 14 amino acids. Trimming stripped 2 bases from V and 6 bases from J, with 13 bases between. Germline assignment: CDR1 GTSNPN and CDR2 SVGIG (reference sequence). DNA for the CDR3: TGTGCCTGGAGTCCCCAGTGGGGCGCCGGGGAGCTGTTTTTT. Protein: CAWSPQWGAGELFF.

The DNA for the CDR3 is TGTGCCAGCAGCCAGCCCGGGACAGGTAATGAAAAACTGTTTTTT. This gives the protein CASSQPGTGNEKLFF. The chain couples TRBV4-2 to TRBJ1-4; the match to TRBD1 covers 8 bases. Germline values: CDR1 LGHNA, CDR2 YNFKEQ. Trimming took 3 bases from V and 4 from J; bases not matched to a gene: 4. The CDR3 length is 15 residues.

The V call is TRBV6-1, the J call TRBJ2-7; the match to TRBD1 covers 10 bases. Per the germline V gene, CDR1 is MNHNS and CDR2 is SASEGT. The CDR3 runs 16 residues. Trimming removed 1 base from V and 5 bases from J; junction bases left unmatched: 8. CDR3 region: CASSEGTGQGINEQYF. The DNA of the CDR3 is TGTGCCAGCAGTGAAGGAACGGGACAGGGGATCAACGAGCAGTACTTC.

This clone was seen only once. This rearrangement joins TRBV2 to TRBJ2-7; D is unclear. V dropped 7 bases and J dropped 7 bases, with 14 bases sitting between them. The CDR3 contains 12 residues. Germline V gives CDR1 SNHLY, CDR2 FYNNEI. The CDR3 loop is CASTTVPGEQYF. CDR3 sequence (DNA): TGTGCCAGCACTACAGTGCCTGGGGAGCAGTACTTC. Supplemented by reference TRBV2 and TRBJ2-7, the full variable domain reads EPEVTQTPSHQVTQMGQEVILRCVPISNHLYFYWYRQILGQKVEFLVSFYNNEISEKSEIFDDQFSVERPDGSNFTLKIRSTKLEDSAMYFCASTTVPGEQYFGPGTRLTVT.

The genes are TRBV11-3 and TRBJ2-2, with D perhaps TRBD1 (5 bases). Trimming took off 3 bases at V and 3 bases at J, with 20 bases between the two ends. Germline values: CDR1 SGHNT, CDR2 YENEEA. There are 18 residues in the CDR3. The CDR3 protein is CASSFLSRVTLDTGELFF. The DNA for the CDR3 is TGTGCCAGCAGCTTCCTATCCAGGGTGACTCTGGACACCGGGGAGCTGTTTTTT.

The chain has TRBV18 and TRBJ2-1; 12 bases are shared with TRBD2. CDR3 length: 15 amino acids. Trimming took 4 bases from V and 7 from J; bases not matched to a gene: 5. Germline CDR1 is KGHSH and CDR2 is LQKENI. DNA for the CDR3: TGTGCCAGCTCACAAGGACTAGCGGGACCGAATGAGCAGTTCTTC. Protein sequence: CASSQGLAGPNEQFF.

The chain carries TRBV7-8 and TRBJ1-5; the match to TRBD1 covers 7 bases. Germline loops: CDR1 SGHVS, CDR2 FQNEAQ. This CDR3 is built from 15 residues. Trimming removed 3 bases from V and 4 bases from J; junction bases left unmatched: 6. CDR3 amino acids: CASSLGGQINQPQHF. In nucleotides, the CDR3 is TGTGCCAGCAGCTTGGGGGGACAGATTAATCAGCCCCAGCATTTT. Combining the CDR3 with reference TRBV7-8 and TRBJ1-5 gives the whole variable domain GAGVSQSPRYKVAKRGQDVALRCDPISGHVSLFWYQQALGQGPEFLTYFQNEAQLDKSGLPSDRFFAERPEGSVSTLKIQRTQQEDSAVYLCASSLGGQINQPQHFGDGTRLSIL.

The chain combines TRBV5-1 with TRBJ2-3, with 8 bases fitting TRBD2. With V trimmed by 2 bases and J by 4 bases, 12 bases remained unmatched. The CDR3 is made up of 17 amino acids. Germline-derived CDR1 and CDR2 are SGHRS and YFSETQ. This CDR3 is CASSFASGSVAADTQYF. The CDR3 DNA reads TGCGCCAGCAGCTTTGCAAGCGGGAGCGTAGCGGCAGATACGCAGTATTTT.

The chain uses TRBV5-1 and TRBJ2-2; maybe TRBD1 (6 bases). The V gene lost 4 bases and the J gene lost 1 base, with 14 bases spanning the gap. Germline V gene sequence: CDR1 SGHRS, CDR2 YFSETQ. The CDR3 sequence is 16 residues long. This CDR3 reads CASSPGGGVNTGELFF. In nucleotides, the CDR3 is TGCGCCAGCAGCCCCGGTGGGGGCGTGAACACCGGGGAGCTGTTTTTT.